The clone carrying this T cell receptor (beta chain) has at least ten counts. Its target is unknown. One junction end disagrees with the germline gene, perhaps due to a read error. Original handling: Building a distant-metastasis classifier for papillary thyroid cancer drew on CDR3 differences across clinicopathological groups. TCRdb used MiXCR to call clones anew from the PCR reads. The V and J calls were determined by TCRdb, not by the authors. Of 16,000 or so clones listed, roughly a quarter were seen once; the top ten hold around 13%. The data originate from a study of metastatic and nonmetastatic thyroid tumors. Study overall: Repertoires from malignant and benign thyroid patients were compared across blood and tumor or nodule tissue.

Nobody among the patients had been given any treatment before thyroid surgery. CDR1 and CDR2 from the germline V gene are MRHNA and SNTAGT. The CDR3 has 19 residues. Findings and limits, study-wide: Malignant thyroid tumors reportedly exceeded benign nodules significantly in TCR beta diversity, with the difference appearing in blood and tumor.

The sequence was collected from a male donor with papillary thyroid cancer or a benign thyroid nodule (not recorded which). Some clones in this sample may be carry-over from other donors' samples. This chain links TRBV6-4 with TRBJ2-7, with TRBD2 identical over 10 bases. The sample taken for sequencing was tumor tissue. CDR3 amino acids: CASRNFLLSSGSISDEQYF. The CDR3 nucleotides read TGTGCCAGCAGAAACTTCCTCCTGTCTAGCGGGAGTATCTCCGACGAGCAGTACTTC.